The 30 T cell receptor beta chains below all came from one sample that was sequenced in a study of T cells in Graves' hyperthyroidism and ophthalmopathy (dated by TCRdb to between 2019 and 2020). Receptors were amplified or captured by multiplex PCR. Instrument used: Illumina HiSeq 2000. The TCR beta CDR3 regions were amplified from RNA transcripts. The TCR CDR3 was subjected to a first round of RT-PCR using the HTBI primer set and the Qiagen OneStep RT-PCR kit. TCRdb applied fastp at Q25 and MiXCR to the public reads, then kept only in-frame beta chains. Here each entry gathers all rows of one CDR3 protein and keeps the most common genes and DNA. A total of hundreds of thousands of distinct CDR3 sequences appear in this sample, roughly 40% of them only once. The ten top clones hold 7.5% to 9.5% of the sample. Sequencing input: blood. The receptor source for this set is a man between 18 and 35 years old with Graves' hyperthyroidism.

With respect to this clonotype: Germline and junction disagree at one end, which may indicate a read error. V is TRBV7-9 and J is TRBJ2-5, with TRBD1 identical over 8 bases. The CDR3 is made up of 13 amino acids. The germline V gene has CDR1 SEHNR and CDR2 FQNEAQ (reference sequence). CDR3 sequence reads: CASSQTGDLKHHF. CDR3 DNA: TGTGCCAGCAGCCAGACAGGGGATCTGAAACACCACTTC.

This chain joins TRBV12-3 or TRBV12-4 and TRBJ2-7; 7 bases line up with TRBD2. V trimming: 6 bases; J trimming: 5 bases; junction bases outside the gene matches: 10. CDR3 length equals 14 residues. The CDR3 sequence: CASSPGGSFDEQYF. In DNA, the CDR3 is TGTGCCAGCAGCCCTGGCGGGAGCTTCGACGAGCAGTACTTC.

CDR3 DNA: TGTGCCAGCAGTCGGACAGGGGCGGACTATGGCTACACCTTC. As protein: CASSRTGADYGYTF. J is TRBJ1-2 and V is TRBV6-5; 9 bases fit TRBD1. From germline, CDR1 is MNHEY and CDR2 SVGAGI. CDR3 length: 14 residues. Losses at the gene ends were 5 bases for V and 3 bases for J; bases not matched to a gene: 4.

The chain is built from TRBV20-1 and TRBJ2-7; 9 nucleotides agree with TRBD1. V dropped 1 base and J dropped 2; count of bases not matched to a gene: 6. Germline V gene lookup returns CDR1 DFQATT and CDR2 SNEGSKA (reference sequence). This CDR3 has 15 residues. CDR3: CSARGQGTGPYEQYF. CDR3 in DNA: TGCAGTGCTAGAGGCCAAGGGACAGGGCCCTACGAGCAGTACTTC.

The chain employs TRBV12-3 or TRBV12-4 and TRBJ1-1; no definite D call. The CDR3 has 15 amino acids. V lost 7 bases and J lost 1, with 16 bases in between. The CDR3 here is CASNLKRNWNTEAFF. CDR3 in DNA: TGTGCCAGCAACCTCAAGAGAAATTGGAACACTGAAGCTTTCTTT.

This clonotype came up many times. CDR3 region: CASSPSRGGNQPQHF. The CDR3 bases are TGTGCCAGCAGCCCCTCCCGGGGAGGCAATCAGCCCCAGCATTTT. V and J are TRBV7-8 and TRBJ1-5, with unresolved D. Germline CDR1 and CDR2: SGHVS and FQNEAQ. With 5 bases removed from V and 2 bases from J, the gap between germline ends came to 13 bases. The length of the CDR3 is 15 residues.

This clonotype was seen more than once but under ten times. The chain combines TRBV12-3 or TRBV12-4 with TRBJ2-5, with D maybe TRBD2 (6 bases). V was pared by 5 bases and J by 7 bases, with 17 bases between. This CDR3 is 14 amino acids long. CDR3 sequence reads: CASSPSRIGGTQYF. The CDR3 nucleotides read TGTGCCAGCAGTCCATCTCGAATCGGGGGGACCCAGTACTTC.

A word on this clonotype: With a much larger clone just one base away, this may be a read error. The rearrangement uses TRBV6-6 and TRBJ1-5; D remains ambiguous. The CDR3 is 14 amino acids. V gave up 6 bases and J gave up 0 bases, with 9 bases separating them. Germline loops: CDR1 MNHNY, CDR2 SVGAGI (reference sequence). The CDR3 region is CASRDGYSNQPQHF. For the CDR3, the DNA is TGTGCCAGCAGGGACGGTTATAGCAATCAGCCCCAGCATTTT.

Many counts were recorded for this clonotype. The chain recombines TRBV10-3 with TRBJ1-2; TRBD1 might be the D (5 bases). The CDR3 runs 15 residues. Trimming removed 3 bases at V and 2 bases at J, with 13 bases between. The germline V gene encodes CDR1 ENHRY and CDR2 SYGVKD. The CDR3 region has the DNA TGTGCCATCAGTGACTCGGGACGGGTAAACTATGGCTACACCTTC. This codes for CAISDSGRVNYGYTF.

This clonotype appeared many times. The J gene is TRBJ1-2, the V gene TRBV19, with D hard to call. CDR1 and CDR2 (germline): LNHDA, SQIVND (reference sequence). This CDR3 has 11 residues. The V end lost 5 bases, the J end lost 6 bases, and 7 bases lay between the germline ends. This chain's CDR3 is CASSLRHGYTF. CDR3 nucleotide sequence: TGTGCCAGTAGTCTACGCCATGGCTACACCTTC.

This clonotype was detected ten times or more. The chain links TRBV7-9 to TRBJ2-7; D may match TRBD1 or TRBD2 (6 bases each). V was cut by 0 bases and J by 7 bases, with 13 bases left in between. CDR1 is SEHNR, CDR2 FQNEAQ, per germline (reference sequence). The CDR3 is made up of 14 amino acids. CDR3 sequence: CASSLAGGAGEQYF. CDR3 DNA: TGTGCCAGCAGCTTAGCTGGGGGCGCGGGGGAGCAGTACTTC.

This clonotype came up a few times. CDR3 DNA: TGTGCCAGCAGCCAAGACCGAGGACCTTTGGCTACCCAGTACTTC. Its protein product is CASSQDRGPLATQYF. The V call is TRBV3-1, the J call TRBJ2-5; D unresolved. Germline-derived CDR1 and CDR2 are LGHDT and YNNKEL (reference sequence). This CDR3 spans 15 amino acids. V was pared by 0 bases and J by 8 bases, with 16 bases between.

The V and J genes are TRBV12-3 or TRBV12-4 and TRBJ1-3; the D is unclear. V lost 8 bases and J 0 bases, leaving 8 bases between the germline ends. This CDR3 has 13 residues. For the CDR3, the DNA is TGTGCCAGCCAAACAGCCTCTGGAAACACCATATATTTT. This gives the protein CASQTASGNTIYF.

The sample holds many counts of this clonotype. DNA of the CDR3: TGTGCCAGCAGTCCAGAAATGAACACTGAAGCTTTCTTT. Translating it yields CASSPEMNTEAFF. The gene calls are TRBV2 and TRBJ1-1; D is unresolved. The CDR3 covers 13 residues. The V gene lost 5 bases and the J gene lost 0 bases, with 7 bases spanning the gap. Per germline, CDR1 SNHLY and CDR2 FYNNEI.

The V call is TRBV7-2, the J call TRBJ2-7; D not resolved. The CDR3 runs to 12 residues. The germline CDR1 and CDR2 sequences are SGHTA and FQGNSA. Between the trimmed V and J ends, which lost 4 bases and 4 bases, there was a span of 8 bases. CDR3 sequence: CASSYTYYEQYF. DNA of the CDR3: TGTGCCAGCAGCTATACTTATTACGAGCAGTACTTC.

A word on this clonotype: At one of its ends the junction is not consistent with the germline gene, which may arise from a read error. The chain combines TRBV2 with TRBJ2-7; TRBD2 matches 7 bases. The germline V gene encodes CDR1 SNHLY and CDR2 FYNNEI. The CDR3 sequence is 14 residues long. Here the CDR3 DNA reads TGTGTCAGCAGCTCTCCCGGGGAGGGCCGCGAGCAGTACTTC. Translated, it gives CVSSSPGEGREQYF.

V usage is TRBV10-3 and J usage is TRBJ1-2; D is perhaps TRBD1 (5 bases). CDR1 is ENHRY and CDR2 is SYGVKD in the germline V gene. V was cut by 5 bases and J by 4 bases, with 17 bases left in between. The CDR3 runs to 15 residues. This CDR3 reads CAISQTAGAGYGYTF. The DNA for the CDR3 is TGTGCCATCAGTCAAACTGCCGGGGCCGGCTATGGCTACACCTTC.

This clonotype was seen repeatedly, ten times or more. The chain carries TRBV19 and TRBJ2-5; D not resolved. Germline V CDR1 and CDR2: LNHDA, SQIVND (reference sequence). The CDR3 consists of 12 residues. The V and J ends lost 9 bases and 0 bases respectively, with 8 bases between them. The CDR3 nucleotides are TGTGCCAGCACAGACAACCAAGAGACCCAGTACTTC. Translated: CASTDNQETQYF.

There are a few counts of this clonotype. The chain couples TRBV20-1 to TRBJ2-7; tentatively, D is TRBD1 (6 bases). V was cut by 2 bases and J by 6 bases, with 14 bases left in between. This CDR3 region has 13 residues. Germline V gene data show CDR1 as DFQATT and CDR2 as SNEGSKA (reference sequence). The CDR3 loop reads CSARSDSGIEQYF. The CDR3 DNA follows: TGCAGTGCTAGATCGGACAGTGGGATCGAGCAGTACTTC.

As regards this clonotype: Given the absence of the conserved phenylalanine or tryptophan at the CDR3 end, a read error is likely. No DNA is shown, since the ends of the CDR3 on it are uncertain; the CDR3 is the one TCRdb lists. This chain's CDR3 is CASSRDTV. This chain joins TRBV12-3 or TRBV12-4 and TRBJ1-2. Counting both end residues, the CDR3 totals 8 amino acids.

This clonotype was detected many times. In DNA, the CDR3 is TGTGCCATCGACGCTCCCACAGGGCCCTATGGCTACACCTTC. Residues: CAIDAPTGPYGYTF. The rearrangement uses TRBV10-3 and TRBJ1-2; D possibly corresponds to TRBD1 (6 bases). CDR3 length equals 14 residues. CDR1 and CDR2 from the germline V gene are ENHRY and SYGVKD. The V gene lost 8 bases and the J gene lost 4 bases, with 17 bases spanning the gap.

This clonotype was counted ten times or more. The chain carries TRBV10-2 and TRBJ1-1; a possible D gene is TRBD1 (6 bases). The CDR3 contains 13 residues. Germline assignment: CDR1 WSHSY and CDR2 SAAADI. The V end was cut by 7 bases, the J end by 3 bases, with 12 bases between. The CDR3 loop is CASTSEGDTEAFF. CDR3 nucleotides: TGCGCCAGCACCTCGGAGGGGGACACTGAAGCTTTCTTT.

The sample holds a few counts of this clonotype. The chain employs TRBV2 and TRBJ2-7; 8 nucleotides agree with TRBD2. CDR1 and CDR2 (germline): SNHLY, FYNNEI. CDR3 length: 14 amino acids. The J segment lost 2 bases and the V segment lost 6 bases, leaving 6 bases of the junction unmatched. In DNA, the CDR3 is TGTGCCAGCAGCGCCGGGGGGGGAGCCTACGAGCAGTACTTC. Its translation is CASSAGGGAYEQYF.

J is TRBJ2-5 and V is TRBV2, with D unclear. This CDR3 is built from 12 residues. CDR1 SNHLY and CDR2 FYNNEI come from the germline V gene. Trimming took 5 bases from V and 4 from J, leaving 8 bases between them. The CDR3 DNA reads TGTGCCAGCAGTCACCAACGAGAGACCCAGTACTTC. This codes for CASSHQRETQYF. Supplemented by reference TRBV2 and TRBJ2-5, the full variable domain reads EPEVTQTPSHQVTQMGQEVILRCVPISNHLYFYWYRQILGQKVEFLVSFYNNEISEKSEIFDDQFSVERPDGSNFTLKIRSTKLEDSAMYFCASSHQRETQYFGPGTRLLVL.

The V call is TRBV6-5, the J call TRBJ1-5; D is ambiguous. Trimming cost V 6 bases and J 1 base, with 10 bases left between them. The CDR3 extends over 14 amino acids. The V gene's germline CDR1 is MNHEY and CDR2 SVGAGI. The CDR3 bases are TGTGCCAGCAGGCGACCGGGGAGCAATCAGCCCCAGCATTTT. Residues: CASRRPGSNQPQHF.

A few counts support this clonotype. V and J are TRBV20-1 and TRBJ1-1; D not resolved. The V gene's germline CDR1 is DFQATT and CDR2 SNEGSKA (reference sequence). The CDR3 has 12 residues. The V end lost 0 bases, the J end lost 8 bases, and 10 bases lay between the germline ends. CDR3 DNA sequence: TGCAGTGCTAGAGAGGAGCGGTACGAAGCTTTCTTT. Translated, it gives CSAREERYEAFF.

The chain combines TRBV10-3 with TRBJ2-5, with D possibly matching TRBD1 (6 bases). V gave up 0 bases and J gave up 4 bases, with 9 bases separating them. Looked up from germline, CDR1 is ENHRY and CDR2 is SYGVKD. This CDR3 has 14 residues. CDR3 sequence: CAISESVQGETQYF. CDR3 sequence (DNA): TGTGCCATCAGTGAGTCGGTACAGGGAGAGACCCAGTACTTC.

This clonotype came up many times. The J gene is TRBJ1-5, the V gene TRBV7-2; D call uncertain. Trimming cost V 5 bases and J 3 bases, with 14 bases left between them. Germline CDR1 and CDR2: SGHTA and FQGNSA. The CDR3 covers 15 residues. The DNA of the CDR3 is TGTGCCAGCAGCGAGAATTCCGGGAACAATCAGCCCCAGCATTTT. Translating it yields CASSENSGNNQPQHF.

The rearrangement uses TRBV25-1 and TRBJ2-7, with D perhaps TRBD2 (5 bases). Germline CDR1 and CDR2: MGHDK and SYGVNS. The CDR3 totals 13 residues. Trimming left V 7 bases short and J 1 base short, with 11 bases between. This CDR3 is CASIGRGSYEQYF. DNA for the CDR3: TGTGCCAGCATTGGACGCGGGTCCTACGAGCAGTACTTC.

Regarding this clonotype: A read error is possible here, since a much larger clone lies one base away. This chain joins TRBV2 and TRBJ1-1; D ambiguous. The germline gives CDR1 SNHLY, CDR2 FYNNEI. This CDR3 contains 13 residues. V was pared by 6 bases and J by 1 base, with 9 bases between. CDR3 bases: TGTGCCAGCAGCGAGATAGGGAACACTGAAGCTTTCTTT. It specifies CASSEIGNTEAFF.